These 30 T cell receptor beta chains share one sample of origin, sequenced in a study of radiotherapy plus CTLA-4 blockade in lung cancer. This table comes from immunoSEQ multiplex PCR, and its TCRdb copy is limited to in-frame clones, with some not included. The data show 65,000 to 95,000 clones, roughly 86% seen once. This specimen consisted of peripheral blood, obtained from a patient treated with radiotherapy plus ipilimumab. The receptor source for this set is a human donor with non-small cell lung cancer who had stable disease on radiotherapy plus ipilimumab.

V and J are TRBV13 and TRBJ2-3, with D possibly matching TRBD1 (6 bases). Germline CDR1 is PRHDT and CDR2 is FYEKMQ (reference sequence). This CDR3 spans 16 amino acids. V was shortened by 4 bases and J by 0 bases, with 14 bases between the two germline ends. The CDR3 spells CASSSATRGSTDTQYF. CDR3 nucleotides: TGTGCCAGCAGCTCGGCGACGAGGGGGAGCACAGATACGCAGTATTTT.

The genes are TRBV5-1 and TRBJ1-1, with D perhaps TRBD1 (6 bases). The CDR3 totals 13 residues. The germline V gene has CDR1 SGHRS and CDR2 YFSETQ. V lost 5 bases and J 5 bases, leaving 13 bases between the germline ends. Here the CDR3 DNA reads TGCGCCAGCAGGCTTGGGGGCAATACTGAAGCTTTCTTT. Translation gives CASRLGGNTEAFF. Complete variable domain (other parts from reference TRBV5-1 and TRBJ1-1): KAGVTQTPRYLIKTRGQQVTLSCSPISGHRSVSWYQQTPGQGLQFLFEYFSETQRNKGNFPGRFSGRQFSNSRSEMNVSTLELGDSALYLCASRLGGNTEAFFGQGTRLTVV.

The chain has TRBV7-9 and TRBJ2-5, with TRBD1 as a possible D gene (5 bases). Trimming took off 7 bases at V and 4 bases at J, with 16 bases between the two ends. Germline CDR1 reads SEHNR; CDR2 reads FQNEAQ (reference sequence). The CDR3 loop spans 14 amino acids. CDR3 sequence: CASTLGQGVETQYF. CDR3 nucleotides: TGTGCCAGCACCCTAGGGCAGGGCGTAGAGACCCAGTACTTC.

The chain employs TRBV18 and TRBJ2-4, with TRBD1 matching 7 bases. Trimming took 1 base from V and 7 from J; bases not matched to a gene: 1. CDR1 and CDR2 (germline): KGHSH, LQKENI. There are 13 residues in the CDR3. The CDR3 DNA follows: TGTGCCAGCTCACCACAGGGGGCGAACATTCAGTACTTC. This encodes CASSPQGANIQYF.

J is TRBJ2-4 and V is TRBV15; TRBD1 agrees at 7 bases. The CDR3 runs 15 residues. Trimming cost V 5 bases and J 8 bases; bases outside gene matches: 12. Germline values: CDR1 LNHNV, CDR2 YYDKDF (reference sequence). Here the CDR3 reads CATSATGASGDIQYF. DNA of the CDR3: TGTGCCACCAGCGCAACAGGGGCGAGCGGAGACATTCAGTACTTC.

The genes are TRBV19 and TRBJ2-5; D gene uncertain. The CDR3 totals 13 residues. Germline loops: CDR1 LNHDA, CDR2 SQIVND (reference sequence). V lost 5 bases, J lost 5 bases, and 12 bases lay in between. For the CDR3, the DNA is TGTGCCAGTAGTCGCTCCGATTGGGAGACCCAGTACTTC. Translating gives CASSRSDWETQYF.

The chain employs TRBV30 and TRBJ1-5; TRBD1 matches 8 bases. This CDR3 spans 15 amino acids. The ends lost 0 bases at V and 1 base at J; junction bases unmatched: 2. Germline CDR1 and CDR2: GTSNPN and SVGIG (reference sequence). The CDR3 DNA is TGTGCCTGGAGTGTCCAGGGGGCGAGCAATCAGCCCCAGCATTTT. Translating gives CAWSVQGASNQPQHF.

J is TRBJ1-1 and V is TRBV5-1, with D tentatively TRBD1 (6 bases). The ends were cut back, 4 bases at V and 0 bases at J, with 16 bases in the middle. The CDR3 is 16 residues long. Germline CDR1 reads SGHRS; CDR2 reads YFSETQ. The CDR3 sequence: CASSAGDKGMNTEAFF. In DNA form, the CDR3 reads TGCGCCAGCAGCGCCGGGGACAAGGGGATGAACACTGAAGCTTTCTTT.

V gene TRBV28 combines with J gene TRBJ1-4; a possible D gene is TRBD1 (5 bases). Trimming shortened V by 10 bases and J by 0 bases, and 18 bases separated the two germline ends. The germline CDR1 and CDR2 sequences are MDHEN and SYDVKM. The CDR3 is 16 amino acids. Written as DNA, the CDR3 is TGTGCCACCAAAGGGGATTCAATTGCAACTAATGAAAAACTGTTTTTT. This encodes CATKGDSIATNEKLFF.

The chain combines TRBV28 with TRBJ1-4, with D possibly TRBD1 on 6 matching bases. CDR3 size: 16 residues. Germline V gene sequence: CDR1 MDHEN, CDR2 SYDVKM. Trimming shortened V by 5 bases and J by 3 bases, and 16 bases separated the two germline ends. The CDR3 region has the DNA TGTGCCAGCAGTCTAGGCGGGGGGCTTGCTAATGAAAAACTGTTTTTT. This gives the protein CASSLGGGLANEKLFF.

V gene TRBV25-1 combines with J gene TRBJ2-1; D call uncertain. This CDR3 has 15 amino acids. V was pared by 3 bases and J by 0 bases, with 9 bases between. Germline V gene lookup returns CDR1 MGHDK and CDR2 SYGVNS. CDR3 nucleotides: TGTGCCAGCAGTGATCCCGCTAGCTCCTACAATGAGCAGTTCTTC. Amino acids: CASSDPASSYNEQFF. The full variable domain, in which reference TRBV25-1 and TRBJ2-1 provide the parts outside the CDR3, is EADIYQTPRYLVIGTGKKITLECSQTMGHDKMYWYQQDPGMELHLIHYSYGVNSTEKGDLSSESTVSRIRTEHFPLTLESARPSHTSQYLCASSDPASSYNEQFFGPGTRLTVL.

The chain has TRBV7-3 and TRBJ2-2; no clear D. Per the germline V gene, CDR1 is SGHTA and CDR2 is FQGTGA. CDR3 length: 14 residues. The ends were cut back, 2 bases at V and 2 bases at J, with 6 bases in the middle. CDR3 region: CASSLALNTGELFF. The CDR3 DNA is TGTGCCAGCAGCTTAGCTCTTAACACCGGGGAGCTGTTTTTT.

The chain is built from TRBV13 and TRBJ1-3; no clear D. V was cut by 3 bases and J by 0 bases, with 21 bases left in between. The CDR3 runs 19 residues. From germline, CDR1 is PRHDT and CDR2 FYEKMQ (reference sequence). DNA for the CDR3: TGTGCCAGCAGCTTCTATCACGACACCCAAAGACCCTCTGGAAACACCATATATTTT. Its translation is CASSFYHDTQRPSGNTIYF.

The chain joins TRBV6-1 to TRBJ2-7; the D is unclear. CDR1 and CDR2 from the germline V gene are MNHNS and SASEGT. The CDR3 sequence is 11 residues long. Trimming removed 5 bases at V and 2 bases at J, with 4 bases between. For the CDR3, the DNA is TGTGCCAGCAGTTCACCCTACGAGCAGTACTTC. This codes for CASSSPYEQYF.

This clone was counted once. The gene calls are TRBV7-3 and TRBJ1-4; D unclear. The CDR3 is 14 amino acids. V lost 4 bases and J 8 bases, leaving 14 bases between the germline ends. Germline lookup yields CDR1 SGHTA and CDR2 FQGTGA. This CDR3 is CASSSLGKAEKLFF. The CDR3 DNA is TGTGCCAGCAGCTCCCTGGGGAAGGCCGAAAAACTGTTTTTT.

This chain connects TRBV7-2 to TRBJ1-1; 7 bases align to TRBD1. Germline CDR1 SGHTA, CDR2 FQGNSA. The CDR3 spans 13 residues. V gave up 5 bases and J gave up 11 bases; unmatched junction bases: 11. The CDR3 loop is CASSPRQGLAAFF. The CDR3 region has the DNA TGTGCCAGCAGCCCCCGACAGGGTTTGGCGGCTTTCTTT.

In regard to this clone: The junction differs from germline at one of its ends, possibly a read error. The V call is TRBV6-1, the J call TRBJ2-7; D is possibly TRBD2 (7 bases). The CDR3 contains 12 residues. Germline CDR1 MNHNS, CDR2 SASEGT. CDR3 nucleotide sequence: TGTGCCACCAGTAGGGGGGGTTTAGAGCAGTACTTC. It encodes CATSRGGLEQYF.

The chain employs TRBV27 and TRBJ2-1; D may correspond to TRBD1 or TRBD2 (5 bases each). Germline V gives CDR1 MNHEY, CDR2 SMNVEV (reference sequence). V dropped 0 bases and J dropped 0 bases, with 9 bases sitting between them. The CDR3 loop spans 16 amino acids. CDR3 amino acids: CASSLSIGASYNEQFF. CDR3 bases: TGTGCCAGCAGTTTATCGATCGGGGCCTCCTACAATGAGCAGTTCTTC.

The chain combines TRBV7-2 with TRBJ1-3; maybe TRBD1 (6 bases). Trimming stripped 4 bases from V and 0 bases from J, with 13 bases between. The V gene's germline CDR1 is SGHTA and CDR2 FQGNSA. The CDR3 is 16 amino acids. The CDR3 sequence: CASSWNRVNSGNTIYF. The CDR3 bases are TGTGCCAGCAGCTGGAACAGGGTAAACTCTGGAAACACCATATATTTT.

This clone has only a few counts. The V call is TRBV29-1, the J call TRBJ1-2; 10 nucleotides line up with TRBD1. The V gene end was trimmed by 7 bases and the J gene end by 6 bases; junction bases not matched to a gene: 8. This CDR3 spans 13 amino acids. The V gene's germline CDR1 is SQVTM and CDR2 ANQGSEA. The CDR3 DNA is TGCAGCGCTCTCAGACAGGGGGCGGATGGCTACACCTTC. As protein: CSALRQGADGYTF. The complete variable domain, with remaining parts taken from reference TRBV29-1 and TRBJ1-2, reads SAVISQKPSRDICQRGTSLTIQCQVDSQVTMMFWYRQQPGQSLTLIATANQGSEATYESGFVIDKFPISRPNLTFSTLTVSNMSPEDSSIYLCSALRQGADGYTFGSGTRLTVV.

The chain's CDR3 is CASSAGWGYEQYF. DNA of the CDR3: TGTGCCAGCAGCGCGGGATGGGGCTACGAGCAGTACTTC. The rearrangement uses TRBV7-9 and TRBJ2-7, with D perhaps matching TRBD2 (6 bases). V dropped 5 bases and J dropped 3 bases, with 11 bases sitting between them. This CDR3 contains 13 residues. Germline V gene sequence: CDR1 SEHNR, CDR2 FQNEAQ (reference sequence).

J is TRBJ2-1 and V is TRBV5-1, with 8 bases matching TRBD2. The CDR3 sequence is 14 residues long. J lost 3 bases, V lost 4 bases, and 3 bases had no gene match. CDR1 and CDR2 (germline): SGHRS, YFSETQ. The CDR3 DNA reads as TGCGCCAGCAGCCTGGGACTAGTCTACAATGAGCAGTTCTTC. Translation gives CASSLGLVYNEQFF.

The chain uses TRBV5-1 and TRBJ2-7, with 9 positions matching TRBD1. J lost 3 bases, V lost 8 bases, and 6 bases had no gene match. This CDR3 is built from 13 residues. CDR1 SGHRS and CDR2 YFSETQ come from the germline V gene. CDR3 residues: CASGGTGIYEQYF. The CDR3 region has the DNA TGCGCCAGTGGGGGGACAGGGATCTACGAGCAGTACTTC.

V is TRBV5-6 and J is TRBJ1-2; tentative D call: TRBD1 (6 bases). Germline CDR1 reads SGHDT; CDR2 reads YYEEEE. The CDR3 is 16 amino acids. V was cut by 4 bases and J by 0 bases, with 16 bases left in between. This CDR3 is CASSTLGAAANYGYTF. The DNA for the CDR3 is TGTGCCAGCAGCACGTTGGGGGCAGCAGCTAACTATGGCTACACCTTC.

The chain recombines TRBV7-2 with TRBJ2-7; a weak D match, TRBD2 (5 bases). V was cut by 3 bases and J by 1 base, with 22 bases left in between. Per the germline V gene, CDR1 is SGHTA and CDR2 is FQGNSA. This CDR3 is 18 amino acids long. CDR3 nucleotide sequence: TGTGCCAGCAGCTTCCCCCCTTCGAGGGCTAGTAGGTCCTACGAGCAGTACTTC. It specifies CASSFPPSRASRSYEQYF.

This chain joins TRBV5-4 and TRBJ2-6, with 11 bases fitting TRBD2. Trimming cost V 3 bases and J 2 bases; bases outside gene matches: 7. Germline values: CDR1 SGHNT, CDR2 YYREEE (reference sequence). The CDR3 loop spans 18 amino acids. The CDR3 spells CASSSGTSGHPGANVLTF. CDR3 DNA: TGTGCCAGCAGCTCCGGGACTAGCGGCCACCCTGGGGCCAACGTCCTGACTTTC.

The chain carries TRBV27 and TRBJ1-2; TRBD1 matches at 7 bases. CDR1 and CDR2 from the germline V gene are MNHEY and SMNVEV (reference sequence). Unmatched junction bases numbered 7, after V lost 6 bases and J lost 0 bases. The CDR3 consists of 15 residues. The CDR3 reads CASSHGTASNYGYTF. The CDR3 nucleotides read TGTGCCAGCAGCCACGGGACAGCTTCTAACTATGGCTACACCTTC.

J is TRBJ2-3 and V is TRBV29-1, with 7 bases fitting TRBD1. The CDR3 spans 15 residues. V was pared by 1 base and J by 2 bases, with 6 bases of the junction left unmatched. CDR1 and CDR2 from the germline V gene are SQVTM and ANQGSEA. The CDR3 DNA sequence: TGCAGCGTTGAAGGAGGCAGGGGGTACACAGATACGCAGTATTTT. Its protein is CSVEGGRGYTDTQYF.

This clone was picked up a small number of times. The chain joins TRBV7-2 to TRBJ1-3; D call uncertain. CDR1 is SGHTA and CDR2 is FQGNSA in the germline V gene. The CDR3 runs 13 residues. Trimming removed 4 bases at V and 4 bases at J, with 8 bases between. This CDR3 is CASSSTWGNTIYF. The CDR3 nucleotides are TGTGCCAGCAGCTCAACATGGGGAAACACCATATATTTT. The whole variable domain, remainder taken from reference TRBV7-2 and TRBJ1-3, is GAGVSQSPSNKVTEKGKDVELRCDPISGHTALYWYRQSLGQGLEFLIYFQGNSAPDKSGLPSDRFSAERTGGSVSTLTIQRTQQEDSAVYLCASSSTWGNTIYFGEGSWLTVV.

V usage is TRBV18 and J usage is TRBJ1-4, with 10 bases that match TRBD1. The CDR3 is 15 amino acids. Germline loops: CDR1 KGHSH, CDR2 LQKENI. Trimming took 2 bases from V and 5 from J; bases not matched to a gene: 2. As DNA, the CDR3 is TGTGCCAGCTCACCAAGGGGACAGGGGAATGAAAAACTGTTTTTT. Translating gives CASSPRGQGNEKLFF.